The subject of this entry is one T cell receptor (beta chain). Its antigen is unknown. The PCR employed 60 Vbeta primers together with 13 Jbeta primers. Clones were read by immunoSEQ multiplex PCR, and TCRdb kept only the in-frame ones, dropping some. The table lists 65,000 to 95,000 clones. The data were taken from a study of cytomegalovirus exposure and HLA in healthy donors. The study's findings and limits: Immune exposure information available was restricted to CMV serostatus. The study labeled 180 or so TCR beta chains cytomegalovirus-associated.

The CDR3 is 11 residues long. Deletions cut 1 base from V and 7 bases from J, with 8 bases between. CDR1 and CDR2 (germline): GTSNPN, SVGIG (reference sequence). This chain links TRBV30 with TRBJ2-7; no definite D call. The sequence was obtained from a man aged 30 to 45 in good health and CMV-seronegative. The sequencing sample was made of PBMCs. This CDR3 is CAWSARVEQYF. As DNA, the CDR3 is TGTGCCTGGAGTGCACGGGTGGAGCAGTACTTC.